This TCR beta chain was sequenced during a study of cytomegalovirus exposure and HLA in healthy donors. Comments on this clone: No antigen is known for it.

Amplification used 60 Vbeta primers and 13 Jbeta primers. Using immunoSEQ multiplex PCR, the repertoire was profiled, and TCRdb retains in-frame clones only, with some absent. The table records about 61,000 clones, 70% to 90% of them present only once. The V gene's germline CDR1 is MNHNY and CDR2 SVGAGI (reference sequence). The length of the CDR3 is 15 residues. Trimming removed 5 bases at V and 3 bases at J, with 17 bases between. Study-wide points: The HLA-A and HLA-B alleles of most subjects were reportedly predicted accurately from TCR beta sequences. For TCR beta chains, V- and J-gene trimming was later linked to a missense DCLRE1C variant. A later analysis by the authors found several of the most significant clusters apparently linked to common viral pathogens. HLA restriction was apparent for most CMV-associated TCR beta chains in a later analysis.

The sequencing sample was made of PBMCs. The receptor was isolated from a man aged 30 to 39 in good health and CMV-seropositive. V usage is TRBV6-6 and J usage is TRBJ2-7; D perhaps matches TRBD1 (8 bases). CDR3 region: CASSITGGADYEQYF. As DNA, the CDR3 is TGTGCCAGCAGTATAACAGGGGGGGCAGACTACGAGCAGTACTTC.